The 28 T cell receptor beta chains in this list originate from one sample, sequenced in a study of tumor-infiltrating lymphocytes in primary liver carcinoma. A primer matching the constant region was used to make TCR beta cDNA from approximately 520 ng of total RNA. Three nested multiplex PCR rounds, a slightly modified ARM-PCR method, built the TCR beta libraries. Each of the first two PCR rounds ran approximately 11 cycles with TRBV1-TRBV30 forward and C-beta reverse primers. TCRdb processed the multiplex PCR reads anew with MiXCR; each CDR3 protein has one entry. The sample lists about 96,000 distinct CDR3 sequences, around 70% occurring once. The study co-extracted DNA and RNA from around 18-30 mg of unsorted bulk tissue. Sequenced input: tumor-adjacent normal liver tissue. The source is a man between 35 and 55 years old with primary liver carcinoma and hepatitis B virus infection.

This clonotype was detected a few times. This chain links TRBV28 with TRBJ2-5, with TRBD2 identical over 10 bases. The CDR3 is 15 residues long. The germline V gene encodes CDR1 MDHEN and CDR2 SYDVKM. J lost 5 bases, V lost 5 bases, and 8 bases had no gene match. The CDR3 spells CASSPSSGSTETQYF. The CDR3 nucleotides read TGTGCCAGCAGTCCCTCTAGCGGGAGTACGGAGACCCAGTACTTC.

Turning to this clonotype: An end of the junction does not agree with germline; a read error may underlie this. The V and J genes are TRBV24-1 and TRBJ2-5; possible D gene TRBD2, 6 bases. The germline gives CDR1 KGHDR, CDR2 SFDVKD. This CDR3 contains 16 residues. CDR3 DNA: TGTGCCATCAGTGAGGATGACGGGACTTCGGGAGAGACCCAGTACTTC. Its protein is CAISEDDGTSGETQYF.

The CDR3 DNA reads as TGTGCCAGCACCCGAGCGGGAGTGGGCCACAAGCAGTACTTC. Amino acid sequence: CASTRAGVGHKQYF. The genes are TRBV11-2 and TRBJ2-7; 8 bases align to TRBD2. Trimming removed 7 bases from V and 8 bases from J; junction bases left unmatched: 13. CDR3 length equals 14 residues. The germline gives CDR1 SGHAT, CDR2 FQNNGV.

This clonotype was observed at least ten times. V usage is TRBV29-1 and J usage is TRBJ2-5, with D unresolved. Per the germline V gene, CDR1 is SQVTM and CDR2 is ANQGSEA. V lost 6 bases and J lost 5, with 16 bases in between. This CDR3 spans 13 amino acids. In nucleotides, the CDR3 is TGCAGCGTCAAACAGTCATTAGGGGAGACCCAGTACTTC. Its protein is CSVKQSLGETQYF.

This clonotype appeared a few times. The V and J genes are TRBV11-3 and TRBJ2-1, with D tentatively TRBD1 or TRBD2 (5 bases each). The germline CDR1 and CDR2 sequences are SGHNT and YENEEA. Trimming took off 4 bases at V and 7 bases at J, with 20 bases between the two ends. CDR3 size: 16 residues. DNA of the CDR3: TGTGCCAGCAGCTCGGGAAATGGGGCACGATCAAATGAGCAGTTCTTC. Its translation: CASSSGNGARSNEQFF.

This chain uses TRBV28 with TRBJ2-3, with TRBD2 matching over 11 bases. CDR3 length equals 17 residues. The germline V gene has CDR1 MDHEN and CDR2 SYDVKM. V shed 5 bases and J 2 bases; nucleotides not matched to a gene: 9. CDR3 sequence: CASSMGLAEVTTDTQYF. CDR3 in DNA: TGTGCCAGCAGTATGGGACTAGCGGAAGTAACCACAGATACGCAGTATTTT. The full variable domain, its missing parts supplied by reference TRBV28 and TRBJ2-3, is DVKVTQSSRYLVKRTGEKVFLECVQDMDHENMFWYRQDPGLGLRLIYFSYDVKMKEKGDIPEGYSVSREKKERFSLILESASTNQTSMYLCASSMGLAEVTTDTQYFGPGTRLTVL.

On this clonotype: One end of the junction fails to match germline, which may point to a read error. The gene calls are TRBV10-1 and TRBJ2-1; 10 bases match TRBD2. This CDR3 spans 14 amino acids. Germline CDR1 and CDR2: WNHNN and SYGVQD (reference sequence). The DNA of the CDR3 is TGCTCCAGCAGCCCTAGCGGGAGCTCGGGTGAGCAGTTCTTC. This sequence encodes CSSSPSGSSGEQFF.

With respect to this clonotype: At one boundary the junction diverges from the germline segment, which might be a read error. The V gene is TRBV6-5, the J gene TRBJ2-6, with a weak D call TRBD1 (5 bases). Germline values: CDR1 MNHEY, CDR2 SVGAGI. The CDR3 spans 18 residues. The CDR3 loop is CASSLWAGMEAGANVLTF. CDR3 DNA: TGTGCTAGCAGTCTTTGGGCAGGGATGGAAGCTGGGGCCAACGTCCTGACTTTC.

This clonotype was recorded only once. Possible read error: a much larger clone is one base away. The chain joins TRBV5-6 to TRBJ2-7, with a possible D match to TRBD1 (5 bases). Germline values: CDR1 SGHDT, CDR2 YYEEEE. The CDR3 is 15 residues long. The CDR3 spells CVSSLTGSKAYEQYF. CDR3 in DNA: TGTGTCAGCAGTCTTACAGGATCCAAGGCCTACGAGCAGTACTTC.

Points on this clonotype: Germline and junction disagree at one end, which may indicate a read error. The chain carries TRBV4-1 and TRBJ1-6; perhaps TRBD1 as D (5 bases). CDR1 is MGHRA, CDR2 YSYEKL, per germline. This CDR3 has 14 amino acids. This CDR3 is CASSQDQGRSPLHF. CDR3 nucleotides: TGCGCTAGCAGCCAAGACCAGGGTAGATCACCCCTCCACTTT.

As to this clonotype: It may be a read error: a sequence one base away is much more abundant. This chain uses TRBV6-1 with TRBJ2-2, with D maybe TRBD2 (6 bases). Germline V CDR1 and CDR2: MNHNS, SASEGT. The CDR3 has 14 amino acids. CDR3 residues: CACSEGEATGELFF. The CDR3 nucleotides are TGTGCCTGCAGTGAAGGGGAGGCTACCGGGGAGCTGTTTTTT.

Remarks on this clonotype: This may stem from a read error, because a much larger clone lies one nucleotide away. V is TRBV28 and J is TRBJ1-2, with 10 nucleotides matching TRBD1. In germline, CDR1 is MDHEN, CDR2 SYDVKM. The CDR3 has 18 residues. The CDR3 DNA reads as TGTGCCAGCAGCCGACGCAACAGCGCGGGGACAGGGGATTATGGCTACATCTTC. Its protein is CASSRRNSAGTGDYGYIF.

As to this clonotype: Since a much larger clone is just one base distant, this may be a read error. V gene TRBV5-6 combines with J gene TRBJ1-1; no clear D. Germline V lookup: CDR1 SGHDT, CDR2 YYEEEE. The CDR3 is made up of 13 amino acids. V lost 8 bases to trimming and J lost 6 bases, with 17 bases between them. The CDR3 reads CARSPGDFAEAFF. The CDR3, as DNA: TGTGCCAGAAGCCCGGGAGATTTCGCTGAAGCTTTCTTT.

The sample holds many counts of this clonotype. The chain joins TRBV12-3 or TRBV12-4 to TRBJ2-4; TRBD2 agrees at 7 bases. With V trimmed by 5 bases and J by 7 bases, 11 bases remained unmatched. The CDR3 length is 15 residues. CDR3 amino acids: CASSMSAGDGNIQYF. CDR3 DNA sequence: TGTGCCAGCAGTATGAGCGCGGGAGACGGGAACATTCAGTACTTC.

By share, this clonotype counts as medium-sized (0.01 to 0.1%). CDR3 loop: CASSPGGYNSPLHF. The CDR3 bases are TGTGCCAGCAGCCCGGGCGGGTATAATTCACCCCTCCACTTT. The genes are TRBV11-2 and TRBJ1-6, with D uncertain. V lost 5 bases, J lost 4 bases, and 9 bases lay in between. The V gene's germline CDR1 is SGHAT and CDR2 FQNNGV. The CDR3 has 14 amino acids.

Note on this clonotype: Germline is not matched at one junction end, which may reflect a read error. The chain links TRBV12-3 or TRBV12-4 to TRBJ2-6; unclear D gene. The CDR3 is 13 residues long. This CDR3 reads CASSRAVANVLTF. The CDR3 DNA reads TGTGCCAGCAGTCGAGCTGTGGCCAATGTCCTGACTTTC.

Comments on this clonotype: One end of the junction does not line up with germline, which may come from a read error. V usage is TRBV7-8 and J usage is TRBJ1-5; D is perhaps TRBD1 (5 bases). From germline, CDR1 is SGHVS and CDR2 FQNEAQ. The CDR3 covers 15 residues. The CDR3 DNA reads as TGTGCCAGCACTGGGGGTAGCTATAGCAATCGGCCCCGGCATTTT. Its protein product is CASTGGSYSNRPRHF.

A word on this clonotype: The CDR3 does not end in the conserved phenylalanine or tryptophan, so this is likely a read error. This chain connects TRBV6-6 to TRBJ2-1, with TRBD2 as a possible D gene (6 bases). Germline V gene lookup returns CDR1 MNHNY and CDR2 SVGAGI (reference sequence). The CDR3 contains 16 residues. V shed 6 bases and J shed 3 bases, with 18 bases lying between them. The CDR3 region has the DNA TGTGCCAGCAGCTCCACTAGTGGGAGGTTCTACAATGAGCAGTTCTCC. Its translation is CASSSTSGRFYNEQFS.

As for this clonotype: The junction does not match germline at one end; this may be a read error. This sequence joins TRBV11-2 and TRBJ2-2, with 8 bases lining up with TRBD2. Germline loops: CDR1 SGHAT, CDR2 FQNNGV. This CDR3 is 16 amino acids long. The CDR3 protein is CAGSLGATSVTGEPFF. The CDR3 DNA reads as TGTGCCGGCAGCTTAGGGGCGACTAGCGTCACCGGGGAGCCGTTTTTT. The full variable domain, with the rest looked up from reference TRBV11-2 and TRBJ2-2, is EAGVAQSPRYKIIEKRQSVAFWCNPISGHATLYWYQQILGQGPKLLIQFQNNGVVDDSQLPKDRFSAERLKGVDSTLKIQPAKLEDSAVYLCAGSLGATSVTGEPFFGEGSRLTVL.

Notes on this clonotype: This CDR3 fails to terminate in the conserved phenylalanine or tryptophan, so it likely reflects a read error. J is TRBJ2-6 and V is TRBV11-2, with no clear D. Germline V gives CDR1 SGHAT, CDR2 FQNNGV. The CDR3 is 16 residues long. As DNA, the CDR3 is TGCGCCAGCAGCTCACTCACCCTTTCTGGGGCCAACGTCCTGACTTCC. Translating gives CASSSLTLSGANVLTS.

Regarding this clonotype: This could be a read error, since a much larger clone is one nucleotide away. The chain links TRBV6-2 or TRBV6-3 to TRBJ1-5; no firm D call. V lost 4 bases and J 7 bases, leaving 11 bases between the germline ends. The CDR3 runs to 13 residues. Germline V gene sequence: CDR1 MNHEY, CDR2 SVGEGT. The CDR3 coding sequence is TGTGCCAGCAGTTGGAGGTCGAGGCAGCCCCAGCATTTT. Translating it yields CASSWRSRQPQHF.

The chain couples TRBV5-4 to TRBJ1-5; D not resolved. V gave up 0 bases and J gave up 1 base, with 11 bases separating them. The CDR3 runs to 16 residues. Per the germline V gene, CDR1 is SGHNT and CDR2 is YYREEE (reference sequence). CDR3 protein: CASSLGGDESNQPQHF. CDR3 bases: TGTGCCAGCAGCTTGGGTGGAGACGAGAGCAATCAGCCCCAGCATTTT.

On this clonotype itself: No conserved phenylalanine or tryptophan is present at the end of the CDR3, so a read error is the likely explanation. The V gene is TRBV11-2, the J gene TRBJ2-5, with D perhaps matching TRBD2 (7 bases). Germline V CDR1 and CDR2: SGHAT, FQNNGV. The CDR3 runs to 14 residues. The germline V and J ends were trimmed by 4 bases and 5 bases, with 14 bases remaining between them. CDR3 in amino acids: CASSWGGLRETQYL. Written as DNA, the CDR3 is TGTGCCAGCAGCTGGGGGGGGCTGAGGGAGACCCAGTACTTG.

Concerning this clonotype itself: A read error may account for a junction end that differs from germline. V usage is TRBV11-2 and J usage is TRBJ2-3; TRBD1 matches at 7 bases. CDR3 size: 15 residues. Per germline, CDR1 SGHAT and CDR2 FQNNGV. The CDR3 region is CARSPRPKGADTQYF. The CDR3 DNA sequence: TGTGCCAGGAGCCCCAGGCCCAAGGGGGCAGATACTCAGTATTTT. Using reference TRBV11-2 and TRBJ2-3 for the parts outside the CDR3, the full variable domain is EAGVAQSPRYKIIEKRQSVAFWCNPISGHATLYWYQQILGQGPKLLIQFQNNGVVDDSQLPKDRFSAERLKGVDSTLKIQPAKLEDSAVYLCARSPRPKGADTQYFGPGTRLTVL.

Comment on this clonotype: One end of the junction varies from germline; a read error may be responsible. This chain connects TRBV20-1 to TRBJ2-5, with D perhaps matching TRBD2 (6 bases). Germline CDR1 DFQATT, CDR2 SNEGSKA (reference sequence). CDR3 length: 14 residues. In DNA, the CDR3 is TGCACTGCTAGAGGAGGGCTCCTCCCCGAGACCCAGTACTTC. Protein sequence: CTARGGLLPETQYF.

This clonotype was counted at least ten times. The genes are TRBV12-3 or TRBV12-4 and TRBJ2-7; D is undetermined. CDR3 length: 14 amino acids. Deletions cut 0 bases from V and 1 base from J, with 7 bases between. The CDR3 region is CASSLAFASYEQYF. As DNA, the CDR3 is TGTGCCAGCAGTTTAGCGTTTGCGTCCTACGAGCAGTACTTC.

A note on this clonotype: A much larger clone lies one base from this, so it may be a read error. The chain has TRBV12-3 or TRBV12-4 and TRBJ1-5, with D tentatively TRBD1 (5 bases). CDR3 length equals 15 residues. CDR3 residues: CASSPDGHSHQPQHF. CDR3 DNA sequence: TGTGCCAGCAGTCCCGACGGACATAGCCATCAGCCCCAGCATTTT.

There are a few counts of this clonotype. V is TRBV28 and J is TRBJ1-2; 12 bases are shared with TRBD1. The ends lost 6 bases at V and 3 bases at J; junction bases unmatched: 2. This CDR3 has 14 residues. The germline CDR1 and CDR2 sequences are MDHEN and SYDVKM. DNA of the CDR3: TGTGCCAGCAGGGGACAGGGGGCAGACTATGGCTACACCTTC. Encoded protein: CASRGQGADYGYTF.